The 29 T cell receptor beta chains below all came from one sample that was sequenced in a study of T cell responses to AZD1222 COVID-19 vaccine (dated by TCRdb to the early 2020s). Libraries came from the immunoSEQ multiplex PCR assay. TCRdb retrieved this table from immuneACCESS and kept in-frame rearrangements only. Not all clones are present; in checked studies, unresolved V genes account for under half, and no reason is known for the remainder. The table for this sample lists about 260,000 clones; 90% to 95% of them were counted only once. Jointly, the top ten make up around 0.5% of the sample. The sample's time point, from its label and the paper: baseline before first vaccination. Sequenced material: peripheral blood, taken on day 0 of AZD1222 vaccination. The receptors were sampled from an adult in good health.

The chain's CDR3 is CASGDYGYTF. CDR3 nucleotide sequence: TGTGCCAGTGGAGATTATGGCTACACCTTC. This sequence joins TRBV19 and TRBJ1-2; D remains unclear. This CDR3 spans 10 amino acids. Germline loops: CDR1 LNHDA, CDR2 SQIVND (reference sequence). The germline V and J ends were trimmed by 8 bases and 5 bases, with 6 bases remaining between them.

This chain's CDR3 is CASSPGRTGELFF. DNA for the CDR3: TGTGCCAGTAGTCCAGGGAGGACCGGGGAGCTGTTTTTT. The chain couples TRBV19 to TRBJ2-2; D might be TRBD2 (6 bases). The CDR3 totals 13 residues. Looked up from germline, CDR1 is LNHDA and CDR2 is SQIVND (reference sequence). Trimming removed 5 bases at V and 5 bases at J, with 9 bases between.

The rearrangement joins TRBV2 to TRBJ1-2, with D tentatively TRBD1 (6 bases). The CDR3 length is 16 residues. Germline CDR1 is SNHLY and CDR2 is FYNNEI. Trimming left V 8 bases short and J 2 bases short, with 21 bases between. The DNA of the CDR3 is TGTGCCAGCCGAAAACAGGGACGCCCAGGGAACTATGGCTACACCTTC. Translating it yields CASRKQGRPGNYGYTF.

The chain joins TRBV19 to TRBJ2-2, with a weak D call TRBD2 (7 bases). Between the trimmed V and J ends, which lost 8 bases and 1 base, there was a span of 17 bases. Germline V gives CDR1 LNHDA, CDR2 SQIVND (reference sequence). This CDR3 region has 16 residues. As DNA, the CDR3 is TGTGCCAGTCAAGGGGGGGCCCCCTTGAACACCGGGGAGCTGTTTTTT. It is translated as CASQGGAPLNTGELFF.

This rearrangement joins TRBV19 to TRBJ1-1; D gene unclear. Trimming removed 8 bases from V and 1 base from J, with 5 bases in between. The CDR3 runs 11 residues. Germline V gene sequence: CDR1 LNHDA, CDR2 SQIVND (reference sequence). The chain's CDR3 is CASQKNTEAFF. The DNA for the CDR3 is TGTGCCAGTCAAAAGAACACTGAAGCTTTCTTT.

The table lists this clone with a few counts. V gene TRBV28 combines with J gene TRBJ1-1; a weak D match, TRBD1 (5 bases). V was trimmed by 5 bases and J by 11 bases, leaving 15 bases between them. The V gene's germline CDR1 is MDHEN and CDR2 SYDVKM. The CDR3 spans 12 residues. DNA for the CDR3: TGTGCCAGCAGTGGGGGACTGGGGGAGGCTTTCTTT. It is translated as CASSGGLGEAFF.

V usage is TRBV5-1 and J usage is TRBJ1-1, with 9 bases lining up with TRBD1. CDR3 length: 15 amino acids. The germline CDR1 and CDR2 sequences are SGHRS and YFSETQ. V lost 3 bases to trimming and J lost 6 bases; unmatched junction nucleotides: 9. The CDR3 nucleotides are TGCGCCAGCAGCTGGGGACAGGGCGCGGCATCTGAAGCTTTCTTT. As protein: CASSWGQGAASEAFF.

The gene calls are TRBV5-4 and TRBJ2-1, with D perhaps matching TRBD2 (5 bases). V dropped 5 bases and J dropped 2 bases, with 14 bases sitting between them. The CDR3 extends over 15 amino acids. The germline gives CDR1 SGHNT, CDR2 YYREEE (reference sequence). The CDR3 bases are TGTGCCAGCAGACAGAACACCGGGACCTACAATGAGCAGTTCTTC. This gives the protein CASRQNTGTYNEQFF.

V and J are TRBV2 and TRBJ1-6, with D possibly matching TRBD1 (6 bases). The CDR3 length is 15 residues. V gave up 9 bases and J gave up 8 bases, with 20 bases separating them. CDR1 is SNHLY, CDR2 FYNNEI, per germline. CDR3 sequence reads: CARGDTLSPDSPLHF. The CDR3 DNA reads TGTGCCAGGGGGGACACCCTGAGCCCCGATTCACCCCTCCACTTT. The whole variable domain, filled in from reference TRBV2 and TRBJ1-6, reads EPEVTQTPSHQVTQMGQEVILRCVPISNHLYFYWYRQILGQKVEFLVSFYNNEISEKSEIFDDQFSVERPDGSNFTLKIRSTKLEDSAMYFCARGDTLSPDSPLHFGNGTRLTVT.

This clone was seen a single time. The chain recombines TRBV7-2 with TRBJ2-3, with a weak D call TRBD2 (5 bases). Trimming shortened V by 6 bases and J by 11 bases, and 12 bases separated the two germline ends. Germline loops: CDR1 SGHTA, CDR2 FQGNSA. This CDR3 has 11 residues. This CDR3 is CASRSPGVQYF. The CDR3 DNA follows: TGTGCCAGCAGGTCCCCCGGGGTGCAGTATTTT.

This chain links TRBV10-3 with TRBJ2-2, with 8 bases fitting TRBD2. Trimming removed 3 bases from V and 1 base from J; junction bases left unmatched: 13. This CDR3 contains 19 residues. Germline assignment: CDR1 ENHRY and CDR2 SYGVKD. CDR3 loop: CAISEGRGLLAGNTGELFF. The CDR3 coding sequence is TGTGCCATCAGTGAAGGTCGTGGCCTTCTAGCGGGGAACACCGGGGAGCTGTTTTTT.

V and J are TRBV15 and TRBJ1-1; D perhaps matches TRBD1 (5 bases). CDR3 size: 16 residues. The ends were cut back, 0 bases at V and 9 bases at J, with 20 bases in the middle. Germline CDR1 LNHNV, CDR2 YYDKDF (reference sequence). CDR3 in amino acids: CATSRDRSRGTDQAFF. The DNA for the CDR3 is TGTGCCACCAGCAGAGACCGGTCCCGGGGGACGGATCAAGCTTTCTTT.

V and J are TRBV3-1 (or the pseudogene TRBV3-2) and TRBJ2-3; 8 bases map to TRBD2. Trimming at V came to 3 bases and at J to 1 base, leaving 6 bases not matched to a gene. Germline-derived CDR1 and CDR2 are LGHDT and YNNKEL (reference sequence). The CDR3 runs 16 residues. In DNA, the CDR3 is TGTGCCAGCAGCCACTCGGCGGGGGGACGCACAGATACGCAGTATTTT. This gives the protein CASSHSAGGRTDTQYF.

Comment on this clone: One end of the junction does not line up with germline, which may come from a read error. The rearrangement links TRBV6-6 to TRBJ1-1; D is ambiguous. Germline V CDR1 and CDR2: MNHNY, SVGAGI (reference sequence). The CDR3 is 11 amino acids. The CDR3 region has the DNA TGTGCCAGCAGGACGGGTGGACCGGGTATCTTT. This codes for CASRTGGPGIF.

V is TRBV6-1 and J is TRBJ1-5; the D is unclear. The V end was cut by 0 bases, the J end by 3 bases, with 3 bases between. This CDR3 region has 13 residues. Germline V gene data show CDR1 as MNHNS and CDR2 as SASEGT. As DNA, the CDR3 is TGTGCCAGCAGTGAAGCTAACAATCAGCCCCAGCATTTT. Amino acid sequence: CASSEANNQPQHF.

This sequence joins TRBV29-1 and TRBJ2-7, with D uncertain. Per germline, CDR1 SQVTM and CDR2 ANQGSEA. V gave up 2 bases and J gave up 4 bases, with 9 bases separating them. There are 12 residues in the CDR3. The CDR3 loop reads CSVETTDYEQYF. The CDR3, as DNA: TGCAGCGTTGAAACGACGGATTACGAGCAGTACTTC.

The J gene is TRBJ1-4, the V gene TRBV12-3 or TRBV12-4; D gene ambiguous. V lost 5 bases, J lost 8 bases, and 12 bases lay in between. This CDR3 has 13 amino acids. The CDR3 region is CASSLRRTEKLFF. CDR3 nucleotides: TGTGCCAGCAGTCTACGACGGACGGAAAAACTGTTTTTT.

The chain employs TRBV4-3 and TRBJ2-3, with 9 bases lining up with TRBD2. The CDR3 is 16 residues long. Germline V gene data show CDR1 as LGHNA and CDR2 as YSLEER. Trimming cost V 1 base and J 5 bases; bases outside gene matches: 7. In DNA form, the CDR3 reads TGCGCCAGCAGCCAAGGGGGGGGTAGCGGGAGAGATACGCAGTATTTT. Translated: CASSQGGGSGRDTQYF.

The gene calls are TRBV2 and TRBJ2-5; the D gene is possibly TRBD2 (6 bases). Deletions cut 2 bases from V and 2 bases from J, with 12 bases between. This CDR3 comprises 15 residues. CDR1 and CDR2 from the germline V gene are SNHLY and FYNNEI. The CDR3 is CASSEISGPQETQYF. The CDR3 coding sequence is TGTGCCAGCAGTGAAATTAGCGGCCCACAAGAGACCCAGTACTTC.

The chain couples TRBV5-1 to TRBJ1-6; D is undetermined. CDR3 length: 15 amino acids. V dropped 2 bases and J dropped 6 bases, with 12 bases sitting between them. Germline V gene sequence: CDR1 SGHRS, CDR2 YFSETQ. The CDR3 bases are TGCGCCAGCAGCTTATCTCCGGCGGGTAATTCACCCCTCCACTTT. It specifies CASSLSPAGNSPLHF.

CDR3 protein: CASTSGGITGELFF. DNA of the CDR3: TGTGCCAGCACTTCCGGGGGGATCACCGGGGAGCTGTTTTTT. The rearrangement uses TRBV25-1 and TRBJ2-2; 7 bases match TRBD2. The germline V gene has CDR1 MGHDK and CDR2 SYGVNS. V lost 7 bases, J lost 4 bases, and 6 bases stayed unmatched. This CDR3 contains 14 residues.

This rearrangement joins TRBV5-6 to TRBJ2-7; the match to TRBD1 covers 7 bases. The CDR3 is made up of 17 amino acids. Germline CDR1 SGHDT, CDR2 YYEEEE. The ends lost 3 bases at V and 2 bases at J; junction bases unmatched: 14. CDR3: CASSSRLDRSATYEQYF. Here the CDR3 DNA reads TGTGCCAGCAGCTCTCGGTTGGACAGGTCCGCTACCTACGAGCAGTACTTC.

This chain connects TRBV4-2 to TRBJ2-4; D perhaps matches TRBD2 (5 bases). The CDR3 length is 17 residues. Germline CDR1 LGHNA, CDR2 YNFKEQ. Trimming took 1 base from V and 1 from J, leaving 14 bases between them. CDR3 in amino acids: CASSQVWEPGAKNIQYF. The CDR3 DNA is TGTGCCAGCAGCCAAGTCTGGGAGCCGGGGGCCAAAAACATTCAGTACTTC.

The V call is TRBV3-1 (or the pseudogene TRBV3-2), the J call TRBJ1-2, with TRBD1 as a possible D gene (6 bases). The germline V gene has CDR1 LGHDT and CDR2 YNNKEL (reference sequence). The CDR3 runs 17 residues. V was cut by 4 bases and J by 0 bases, with 18 bases left in between. The CDR3 DNA reads TGTGCCAGCAGCCGTGGGGCAGGGGCCCTAGCTAACTATGGCTACACCTTC. This codes for CASSRGAGALANYGYTF.

The rearrangement joins TRBV7-8 to TRBJ1-2; no clear D. CDR1 is SGHVS, CDR2 FQNEAQ, per germline. V lost 1 base, J lost 0 bases, and 9 bases lay in between. The CDR3 spans 15 residues. The CDR3, as DNA: TGTGCCAGCAGCTTAGGGATGGGAGCTAACTATGGCTACACCTTC. Its translation: CASSLGMGANYGYTF.

This rearrangement joins TRBV5-8 to TRBJ1-6; D not certain. V was pared by 5 bases and J by 10 bases, with 13 bases between. In germline, CDR1 is SGHTS, CDR2 YDEGEE. This CDR3 contains 13 residues. CDR3 DNA: TGTGCCAGCAGTGCGGACGGGGAATCACCCCTCCACTTT. This gives the protein CASSADGESPLHF.

This chain uses TRBV2 with TRBJ2-7; D is perhaps TRBD1 (7 bases). Germline values: CDR1 SNHLY, CDR2 FYNNEI. The CDR3 length is 15 residues. V was cut by 6 bases and J by 5 bases, with 20 bases left in between. In nucleotides, the CDR3 is TGTGCCAGCAGGACCCGTCCGGTCAGGGGGGACGAGCAGTACTTC. Its translation: CASRTRPVRGDEQYF.

This rearrangement joins TRBV11-3 to TRBJ2-3, with 8 bases identical to TRBD1. CDR1 is SGHNT, CDR2 YENEEA, per germline. This CDR3 spans 15 amino acids. Trimming removed 1 base from V and 6 bases from J; junction bases left unmatched: 6. The CDR3 loop is CASSLGTGSRDTQYF. The CDR3 region has the DNA TGTGCCAGCAGCTTAGGGACAGGGTCCCGGGATACGCAGTATTTT.

The V call is TRBV28, the J call TRBJ2-7; 9 bases are a match to TRBD1. The CDR3 runs to 14 residues. In germline, CDR1 is MDHEN, CDR2 SYDVKM. Losses at the gene ends were 8 bases for V and 5 bases for J; bases not matched to a gene: 10. The CDR3 coding sequence is TGTGCCAGCCGACAACAGGGGGCGCGGAACGAGCAGTACTTC. Protein product: CASRQQGARNEQYF.